This T cell receptor beta chain was captured by sequencing in a study of cytomegalovirus exposure and HLA in healthy donors. General study results and limits: Follow-up analysis found HLA locus-dependent TCR association rates, highest for DRB1 and lowest for HLA-C. Earlier analysis looked at TCR beta V segments, and most were productive about 87% or about 30% of the time. Cytomegalovirus-associated TCR beta chains were listed, numbering around 150.

The CDR3 contains 17 residues. V dropped 6 bases and J dropped 1; count of bases not matched to a gene: 12. In germline, CDR1 is SGHTA, CDR2 FQGNSA. In the case of this clone: Its specificity is unknown.

A multiplex PCR was run with 60 Vbeta primers and 13 Jbeta primers. The assay was immunoSEQ multiplex PCR, and TCRdb's table has in-frame clones only and misses some. Among around 100,000 clones listed, over 60% were seen once. This receptor was obtained from a woman in her late teens or twenties in good health and CMV-seropositive. The sample taken for sequencing was PBMCs. This rearrangement joins TRBV7-2 to TRBJ1-5; 7 bases agree with TRBD1. DNA for the CDR3: TGTGCCAGCAGTTTCCGGACAGGTGCTGGGAGCAATCAGCCCCAGCATTTT. Protein product: CASSFRTGAGSNQPQHF.